This is a list of T cell receptor beta chains from one sample in a study of T-cell reconstitution after alpha-beta-depleted transplantation in children. TCRdb redid the calling of the PCR reads with MiXCR, one entry per CDR3 protein. The sample lists some 310,000 distinct CDR3 sequences; roughly 21% were seen once. The material was PBMCs, mostly from graft donor cells, obtained 180 days after TCRalphabeta/CD19-depleted stem cell transplant. Source of these receptors: a male patient under 18 who had a stem cell transplant for acute lymphoblastic leukemia, so the T cells may come from the graft donor. Each CDR3 is given with its conserved first and last residue. The order of the fields is D gene, clone size, J gene, V gene, CDR3 length, CDR3 protein, CDR3 DNA. The D gene is left open where the match is weak. Only part of the rows carry a size: once, few, many, or a class if the clone is expanded.

>TRBD2|few|TRBJ2-2|TRBV12-3/TRBV12-4|19
CASSFIPRGSGRKSGELFF
TGTGCCAGCAGTTTTATCCCCAGGGGTAGCGGGAGGAAGTCAGGGGAGCTGTTTTTT
>TRBD1|many|TRBJ1-1|TRBV5-5|15
CASSFKGQGAAEAFF
TGTGCCAGCAGCTTTAAAGGACAGGGGGCCGCTGAAGCTTTCTTT
>TRBD2|few|TRBJ2-3|TRBV6-1|16
CASSEQAAGAPDTQYF
TGTGCCAGCAGTGAACAAGCGGCGGGAGCCCCCGATACGCAGTATTTT
>TRBD1|.|TRBJ1-4|TRBV20-1|14
CSAPRTGLREKLFF
TGCAGTGCCCCGCGGACAGGGCTCCGGGAAAAACTGTTTTTT
>.|.|TRBJ2-7|TRBV12-3/TRBV12-4|16
CASSFNEDFPSYEQYF
TGTGCCAGCAGTTTCAATGAGGACTTCCCCTCCTACGAGCAGTACTTC
>.|.|TRBJ1-2|TRBV25-1|13
CASSPGNNYGYTF
TGTGCCAGCAGTCCAGGAAACAACTATGGCTACACCTTC
>.|.|TRBJ1-1|TRBV20-1|12
CSARDRNQEASF
TGCAGTGCTAGAGATCGGAACCAGGAGGCTTCCTTT
>TRBD1|.|TRBJ1-1|TRBV7-9|16
CASSLWAGTGATEAFF
TGTGCCAGCAGCTTATGGGCGGGGACAGGCGCCACTGAAGCTTTCTTT
>.|.|TRBJ1-2|TRBV6-5|12
CASTEGGRGYTF
TGTGCCAGCACAGAGGGGGGAAGAGGCTACACCTTC
>TRBD1|.|TRBJ2-5|TRBV11-3|17
CASSPGQGRSDQETQYF
TGTGCCAGCAGCCCGGGACAGGGGAGGTCCGACCAAGAGACCCAGTACTTC
>.|.|TRBJ2-1|TRBV24-1|16
CATSDLRAGVYNEQFF
TGTGCCACCAGTGATTTGAGGGCAGGGGTCTACAATGAGCAGTTCTTC
>.|few|TRBJ2-5|TRBV3-1|11
CASSHLRTQYF
TGTGCCAGCAGCCATCTGAGGACCCAGTACTTC
>.|.|TRBJ2-3|TRBV7-9|15
CASKRGSPPTDTQYF
TGTGCCAGCAAGAGGGGGTCCCCCCCCACAGATACGCAGTATTTT
>TRBD2|.|TRBJ2-3|TRBV5-1|17
CASSLGVAGGWTDTQYF
TGCGCCAGCAGCTTGGGGGTAGCGGGAGGATGGACAGATACGCAGTATTTT
>.|.|TRBJ1-1|TRBV28|12
CASSLSGGKAFF
TGTGCCAGCAGTTTATCCGGGGGCAAAGCTTTCTTT
>TRBD2|.|TRBJ2-7|TRBV5-1|16
CASSPYAGTTSYEQYF
TGCGCCAGCAGCCCCTACGCCGGGACTACTTCCTACGAGCAGTACTTC